This TCR beta chain stems from a study of cytomegalovirus exposure and HLA in healthy donors. V dropped 1 base and J dropped 2; count of bases not matched to a gene: 0. From germline, CDR1 is SGHTA and CDR2 FQGTGA. This CDR3 region has 15 residues. Study-wide findings and caveats: The study recorded over 150 TCR beta chains that were cytomegalovirus-associated.

PCR amplification relied on 60 Vbeta primers (plus 13 Jbeta primers). This table comes from immunoSEQ multiplex PCR, and its TCRdb copy is limited to in-frame clones, with some not included. This table holds around 130,000 clones, around 70% found once. Points on this clone: Its specificity is unknown.

Nominal health characterized the donors when sampled, though unrecorded immune exposures were likely. This TCR derives from a woman aged 40 to 50 in good health and CMV-seropositive. The V gene is TRBV7-3, the J gene TRBJ2-5; 11 bases are a match to TRBD2. Sequenced material: PBMCs. The CDR3 region has the DNA TGTGCCAGCAGCTTAAGACTAGCGGGGCAAGAGACCCAGTACTTC. This encodes CASSLRLAGQETQYF.